Below are 21 T cell receptor beta chains sequenced from a single sample in a study of identical twins. TCRdb ran MiXCR on the 5' RACE reads and lists one entry per CDR3 protein. The sample contains 450,000 to 650,000 distinct CDR3 sequences, approximately 10% of which appear only once. These data were also reused for a study on yellow fever vaccine responses in identical twins.

Sequencing was done on a sample of PBMCs. Source of these receptors: a woman younger than 35 in good health.

This clonotype was seen many times. V is TRBV10-3 and J is TRBJ1-1, with D tentatively TRBD1 (6 bases). The CDR3 runs to 12 residues. V was shortened by 4 bases and J by 6 bases, with 9 bases between the two germline ends. The germline CDR1 and CDR2 sequences are ENHRY and SYGVKD. The CDR3 sequence is CAISAGVAEAFF. In nucleotides, the CDR3 is TGTGCCATCAGTGCAGGGGTGGCTGAAGCTTTCTTT.

The sample holds a few counts of this clonotype. Relative to the germline gene, one junction end is altered; a read error may explain this. This chain uses TRBV5-5 with TRBJ1-1; D is unresolved. The CDR3 is 14 residues long. Germline V gene lookup returns CDR1 SGHKS and CDR2 YYEKEE (reference sequence). The CDR3 nucleotides are TGTGCCAGCAGCTTTCGGGGAATGAACACTGAAGTTTTCTTT. Its translation: CASSFRGMNTEVFF. Looking up the rest from reference TRBV5-5 and TRBJ1-1 gives the full variable domain: DAGVTQSPTHLIKTRGQQVTLRCSPISGHKSVSWYQQVLGQGPQFIFQYYEKEERGRGNFPDRFSARQFPNYSSELNVNALLLGDSALYLCASSFRGMNTEVFFGQGTRLTVV.

The chain employs TRBV7-9 and TRBJ2-1; no clear D gene. Germline V gene lookup returns CDR1 SEHNR and CDR2 FQNEAQ (reference sequence). V was cut by 3 bases and J by 0 bases, with 9 bases left in between. CDR3 length equals 15 residues. This chain's CDR3 is CASSFPSASYNEQFF. The CDR3 DNA is TGTGCCAGCAGCTTCCCCAGTGCCTCCTACAATGAGCAGTTCTTC.

The sample holds many counts of this clonotype. In nucleotides, the CDR3 is TGCAGTGCTAGAAGGGCCTTAGGGGCAGATACGCAGTATTTT. Its translation: CSARRALGADTQYF. The J gene is TRBJ2-3, the V gene TRBV20-1, with D possibly being TRBD1 (5 bases). Trimming took 2 bases from V and 4 from J, leaving 13 bases between them. This CDR3 has 14 amino acids. Germline V lookup: CDR1 DFQATT, CDR2 SNEGSKA (reference sequence).

This clonotype came up a few times. The rearrangement links TRBV5-1 to TRBJ2-3; D might be TRBD2 (5 bases). V was trimmed by 1 base and J by 3 bases, leaving 12 bases between them. Germline CDR1 is SGHRS and CDR2 is YFSETQ. The CDR3 loop spans 15 amino acids. The DNA for the CDR3 is TGCGCCAGCAGCTTGTACAGCCCGGGGACAGATACGCAGTATTTT. Amino acid sequence: CASSLYSPGTDTQYF.

The chain links TRBV4-1 to TRBJ2-4, with D unresolved. The CDR3 sequence is 17 residues long. Germline values: CDR1 MGHRA, CDR2 YSYEKL. V gave up 1 base and J gave up 0 bases, with 13 bases separating them. CDR3 protein: CASSQVGQDLAKNIQYF. For the CDR3, the DNA is TGCGCCAGCAGCCAAGTAGGGCAAGACCTAGCCAAAAACATTCAGTACTTC.

This clonotype has a count of ten or more. The J gene is TRBJ2-2, the V gene TRBV2; a possible D gene is TRBD1 (6 bases). The CDR3 runs to 13 residues. Looked up from germline, CDR1 is SNHLY and CDR2 is FYNNEI. V dropped 4 bases and J dropped 8 bases, with 11 bases sitting between them. CDR3 in amino acids: CASSVTGSGELFF. CDR3 nucleotides: TGTGCCAGCAGTGTTACAGGGTCAGGGGAGCTGTTTTTT.

This clonotype turned up a few times. This chain joins TRBV29-1 and TRBJ2-7, with D perhaps assigned TRBD1 or TRBD2 (5 bases each). This CDR3 region has 14 residues. V lost 4 bases, J lost 1 base, and 14 bases lay in between. Germline V gene data show CDR1 as SQVTM and CDR2 as ANQGSEA. The DNA for the CDR3 is TGCAGCGTTGCCGACCGGGACGGATCCTACGAGCAGTACTTC. Translation: CSVADRDGSYEQYF.

This clonotype was recorded at least ten times. The rearrangement joins TRBV29-1 to TRBJ1-1; perhaps TRBD1 as D (5 bases). V lost 6 bases, J lost 7 bases, and 15 bases lay in between. The CDR3 covers 12 residues. In germline, CDR1 is SQVTM, CDR2 ANQGSEA. CDR3 sequence: CSVQRGSGEAFF. The CDR3 nucleotides read TGCAGCGTCCAAAGGGGCAGCGGTGAAGCTTTCTTT.

The V and J genes are TRBV10-3 and TRBJ1-1; possible D gene TRBD1, 6 bases. The CDR3 consists of 11 residues. The germline V gene has CDR1 ENHRY and CDR2 SYGVKD. V was shortened by 6 bases and J by 11 bases, with 13 bases between the two germline ends. CDR3 nucleotide sequence: TGTGCCATCAGCGAGGGGGTAGGGGCTTTCTTT. It codes for CAISEGVGAFF.

J is TRBJ2-7 and V is TRBV29-1; TRBD2 might be the D (6 bases). Trimming took 4 bases from V and 2 from J, leaving 12 bases between them. CDR3 length: 13 residues. Germline CDR1 SQVTM, CDR2 ANQGSEA. Written as DNA, the CDR3 is TGCAGCGTTGTAGCGGAAGCGGCCTACGAGCAGTACTTC. Translation gives CSVVAEAAYEQYF.

The table lists this clonotype with a few counts. The chain recombines TRBV29-1 with TRBJ2-7, with TRBD2 matching 11 bases. The CDR3 consists of 15 residues. CDR1 is SQVTM, CDR2 ANQGSEA, per germline. V trimming: 3 bases; J trimming: 3 bases; junction bases outside the gene matches: 7. CDR3 region: CSVEERLAGNYEQYF. CDR3 bases: TGCAGCGTTGAGGAAAGACTAGCGGGGAACTACGAGCAGTACTTC.

V and J are TRBV6-1 and TRBJ2-1, with D hard to call. CDR3 length: 12 residues. Germline CDR1 is MNHNS and CDR2 is SASEGT. Trimming shortened V by 9 bases and J by 3 bases, and 9 bases separated the two germline ends. The CDR3 DNA reads as TGTGCCAGTAGAAAGTACTACAATGAGCAGTTCTTC. Translated, it gives CASRKYYNEQFF.

This clonotype was found many times. This chain joins TRBV5-1 and TRBJ2-7; 7 bases are shared with TRBD1. The CDR3 totals 15 residues. Germline CDR1 SGHRS, CDR2 YFSETQ. V was clipped by 0 bases and J by 2 bases; unmatched bases: 5. The CDR3 DNA sequence: TGCGCCAGCAGCTTGGGACAGGGAAACGCCTACGAGCAGTACTTC. Translating it yields CASSLGQGNAYEQYF. Complete variable domain (other parts from reference TRBV5-1 and TRBJ2-7): KAGVTQTPRYLIKTRGQQVTLSCSPISGHRSVSWYQQTPGQGLQFLFEYFSETQRNKGNFPGRFSGRQFSNSRSEMNVSTLELGDSALYLCASSLGQGNAYEQYFGPGTRLTVT.

The sample holds a few counts of this clonotype. The chain is built from TRBV18 and TRBJ2-3; D perhaps matches TRBD2 (6 bases). Germline assignment: CDR1 KGHSH and CDR2 LQKENI. V was trimmed by 9 bases and J by 2 bases, leaving 18 bases between them. The CDR3 consists of 15 residues. The CDR3 protein is CASAAGTHNTDTQYF. CDR3 DNA: TGTGCCAGTGCGGCGGGGACCCACAACACAGATACGCAGTATTTT.

This clonotype was observed at least ten times. This sequence joins TRBV24-1 and TRBJ2-7; TRBD1 agrees at 10 bases. Germline V gene lookup returns CDR1 KGHDR and CDR2 SFDVKD. The CDR3 loop spans 13 amino acids. V shed 7 bases, J shed 6 bases, and the junction held 5 bases outside the gene matches. The CDR3 protein is CATRATGGGEQYF. The DNA of the CDR3 is TGTGCCACCAGGGCGACAGGGGGCGGCGAGCAGTACTTC.

In its sample, this clonotype was seen a few times. The genes are TRBV12-3 or TRBV12-4 and TRBJ2-2; either TRBD1 or TRBD2 may supply D (5 bases each). V lost 5 bases to trimming and J lost 6 bases, with 10 bases between them. The length of the CDR3 is 13 residues. The DNA of the CDR3 is TGTGCCAGCAGTGGCACGGGGCCCGGGGAGCTGTTTTTT. Translation: CASSGTGPGELFF.

This clonotype was detected many times. The rearrangement joins TRBV9 to TRBJ1-1, with 7 bases fitting TRBD1. CDR3 size: 17 residues. V lost 7 bases and J lost 4; bases outside the gene matches: 19. Germline CDR1 is SGDLS and CDR2 is YYNGEE. CDR3 amino acids: CASSPQPIDAGGTEAFF. Here the CDR3 DNA reads TGTGCCAGCTCTCCCCAACCTATCGACGCAGGGGGCACTGAAGCTTTCTTT.

This clonotype was counted between two and nine times. The V gene is TRBV19, the J gene TRBJ2-3; D uncertain. Trimming shortened V by 5 bases and J by 2 bases, and 8 bases separated the two germline ends. CDR3 length: 13 amino acids. Germline V gene data show CDR1 as LNHDA and CDR2 as SQIVND (reference sequence). CDR3 sequence: CASSEISTDTQYF. The CDR3 DNA reads TGTGCCAGTAGTGAAATATCCACAGATACGCAGTATTTT.

The rearrangement links TRBV6-5 to TRBJ1-5; D ambiguous. The CDR3 sequence is 13 residues long. The ends were cut back, 0 bases at V and 7 bases at J, with 7 bases in the middle. CDR1 and CDR2 (germline): MNHEY, SVGAGI. CDR3 coding DNA: TGTGCCAGCAGTTACTCGTCGGGGCAGCCCCAGCATTTT. This translates into CASSYSSGQPQHF.

Concerning this clonotype: Since a much larger clone is just one base distant, this may be a read error. The chain employs TRBV5-4 and TRBJ2-4, with TRBD1 matching over 12 bases. The junction had 8 bases not matched to a gene; V was cut back by 7 bases and J by 6 bases. The germline V gene encodes CDR1 SGHNT and CDR2 YYREEE (reference sequence). There are 15 residues in the CDR3. CDR3 sequence: CASCRDRGRTNIQYF. In DNA form, the CDR3 reads TGTGCCAGCTGCCGGGACAGGGGGCGTACAAACATTCAGTACTTC.